Given below is one T cell receptor beta chain in context. The data originate from a study of monozygotic twins with inflammatory bowel disease. Germline values: CDR1 DFQATT, CDR2 SNEGSKA (reference sequence). The CDR3 has 14 amino acids. TCRdb reprocessed the 5' RACE reads, with one entry per CDR3 protein and no DNA. The sample totals 190,000 or so distinct CDR3 sequences. The chain combines TRBV20-1 with TRBJ2-3; as DNA is missing, the TRBD1 call by TCRdb cannot be tested. The origin of this receptor is a human donor with ulcerative colitis or Crohn's disease, or a healthy co-twin of an affected twin (not recorded which). The specimen was blood. The CDR3 protein is CSGSRRGFTDTQYF.